These 7 T cell receptor beta chains share one sample of origin, sequenced in a study of CD8 T cells in ankylosing spondylitis. TCRdb processed the 5' RACE reads anew with MiXCR; each CDR3 protein has one entry. Seen here are some 290,000 distinct CDR3 sequences, about 19% observed once, and the top ten hold roughly 7.4%. What was sequenced was blood, either unsorted or a sorted T cell fraction (not recorded which). The receptors were sampled from a male donor with ankylosing spondylitis or in good health (not recorded which).

This clonotype has only a few counts. The chain uses TRBV5-1 and TRBJ1-2, with TRBD1 matching over 7 bases. Germline loops: CDR1 SGHRS, CDR2 YFSETQ. V was pared by 4 bases and J by 2 bases, with 8 bases of the junction left unmatched. This CDR3 has 15 amino acids. CDR3 nucleotide sequence: TGCGCCAGCAGCACCGGGACAGTGGAAAACTATGGCTACACCTTC. This sequence encodes CASSTGTVENYGYTF.

At least ten counts were recorded for this clonotype. The chain recombines TRBV5-6 with TRBJ2-3; the D gene is possibly TRBD2 (6 bases). Germline lookup yields CDR1 SGHDT and CDR2 YYEEEE. Trimming removed 4 bases from V and 2 bases from J, with 14 bases in between. This CDR3 region has 15 residues. The CDR3 DNA follows: TGTGCCAGCAGCCGTGCTTCTAGCGCCACAGATACGCAGTATTTT. Residues: CASSRASSATDTQYF.

About this clonotype: A read error may account for a junction end that differs from germline. The chain combines TRBV20-1 with TRBJ1-1; D might be TRBD1 (6 bases). Germline assignment: CDR1 DFQATT and CDR2 SNEGSKA (reference sequence). This CDR3 is 11 amino acids long. The CDR3 nucleotides read TGCAGTGCCAGAGGGGGGGAAGGGGCTTTCTTT. It is translated as CSARGGEGAFF.

This clonotype has only a few counts. V usage is TRBV27 and J usage is TRBJ2-7; no clear D gene. The CDR3 runs 14 residues. Germline-derived CDR1 and CDR2 are MNHEY and SMNVEV (reference sequence). The V gene lost 2 bases and the J gene lost 2 bases, with 10 bases spanning the gap. Here the CDR3 reads CASSLGAGTYEQYV. CDR3 sequence (DNA): TGTGCCAGCAGTTTAGGCGCAGGAACCTACGAGCAGTACGTC.

The V gene is TRBV5-1, the J gene TRBJ1-1, with unresolved D. V lost 4 bases to trimming and J lost 0 bases, with 13 bases between them. The CDR3 has 15 amino acids. The germline V gene has CDR1 SGHRS and CDR2 YFSETQ. The CDR3 DNA sequence: TGCGCCAGCAGCGTTTCTTTGACTCTGAACACTGAAGCTTTCTTT. Residues: CASSVSLTLNTEAFF.

The V call is TRBV6-1, the J call TRBJ1-5, with no clear D. Germline-derived CDR1 and CDR2 are MNHNS and SASEGT. V shed 6 bases and J shed 4 bases, with 10 bases lying between them. The CDR3 totals 13 residues. In DNA form, the CDR3 reads TGTGCCAGCAGCCCCCTACAAAATCAGCCCCAGCATTTT. Protein: CASSPLQNQPQHF.

The chain carries TRBV15 and TRBJ1-6; D not certain. Trimming shortened V by 0 bases and J by 7 bases, and 7 bases separated the two germline ends. This CDR3 spans 14 amino acids. The V gene's germline CDR1 is LNHNV and CDR2 YYDKDF (reference sequence). For the CDR3, the DNA is TGTGCCACCAGCAGAGAGAACCTCAATTCACCCCTCCACTTT. Translating gives CATSRENLNSPLHF.